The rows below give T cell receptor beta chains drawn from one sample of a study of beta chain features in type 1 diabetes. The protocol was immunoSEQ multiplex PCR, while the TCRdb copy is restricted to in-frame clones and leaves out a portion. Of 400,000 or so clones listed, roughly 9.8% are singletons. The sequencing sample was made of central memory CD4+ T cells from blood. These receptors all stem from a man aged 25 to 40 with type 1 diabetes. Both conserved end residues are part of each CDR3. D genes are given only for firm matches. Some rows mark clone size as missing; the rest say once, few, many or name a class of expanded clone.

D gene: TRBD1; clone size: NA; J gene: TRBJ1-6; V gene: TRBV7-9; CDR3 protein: CASRGTGSPLHF; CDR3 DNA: TGTGCCAGCAGGGGGACAGGATCACCCCTCCACTTT
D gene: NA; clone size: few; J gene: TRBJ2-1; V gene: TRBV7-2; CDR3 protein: CASSSEGLLDYNEQFF; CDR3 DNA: TGTGCCAGCAGCTCCGAGGGACTGTTGGATTACAATGAGCAGTTCTTC
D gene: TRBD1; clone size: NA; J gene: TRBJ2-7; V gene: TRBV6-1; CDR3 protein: CASRGQGVIYEQYF; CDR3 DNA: TGTGCCAGCCGGGGACAGGGGGTTATCTACGAGCAGTACTTC
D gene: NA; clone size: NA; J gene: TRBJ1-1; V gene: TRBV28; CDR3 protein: CARRNTEAFF; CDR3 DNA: TGTGCCAGAAGGAACACTGAAGCTTTCTTT
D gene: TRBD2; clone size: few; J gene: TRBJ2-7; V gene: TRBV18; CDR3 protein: CASSGGVAAYEQYF; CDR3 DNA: TGTGCCAGCTCAGGGGGGGTGGCGGCCTACGAGCAGTACTTC
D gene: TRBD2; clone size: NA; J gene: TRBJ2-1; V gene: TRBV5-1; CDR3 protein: CASSIGTSSYNEQFF; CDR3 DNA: TGCGCCAGCAGCATCGGGACTAGCTCCTACAATGAGCAGTTCTTC
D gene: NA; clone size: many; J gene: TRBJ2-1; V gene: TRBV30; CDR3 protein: CAWSAGGPYNEQFF; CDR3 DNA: TGTGCCTGGAGTGCTGGAGGGCCCTACAATGAGCAGTTCTTC
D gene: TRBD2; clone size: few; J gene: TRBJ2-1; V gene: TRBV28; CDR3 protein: CASSPPGLAGIGEQFF; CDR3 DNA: TGTGCCAGCAGTCCACCGGGACTAGCGGGAATAGGTGAGCAGTTCTTC
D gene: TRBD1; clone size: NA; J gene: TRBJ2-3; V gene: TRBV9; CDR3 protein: CASSVSDRVMGDTQYF; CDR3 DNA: TGTGCCAGCAGCGTATCAGACAGGGTTATGGGAGATACGCAGTATTTT
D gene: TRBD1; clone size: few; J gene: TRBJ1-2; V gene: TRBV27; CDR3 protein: CASSGILVGGTGGYTF; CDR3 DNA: TGTGCCAGCAGTGGTATTTTGGTAGGGGGCACAGGTGGCTACACCTTC
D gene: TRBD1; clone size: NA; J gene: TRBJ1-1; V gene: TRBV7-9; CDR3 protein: CASSQGGTVNTEAFF; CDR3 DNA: TGTGCCAGCAGTCAAGGCGGGACAGTGAACACTGAAGCTTTCTTT
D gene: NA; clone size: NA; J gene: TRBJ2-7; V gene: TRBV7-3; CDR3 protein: CASSLGREQYF; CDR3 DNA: TGTGCCAGCAGCTTAGGGCGCGAGCAGTACTTC
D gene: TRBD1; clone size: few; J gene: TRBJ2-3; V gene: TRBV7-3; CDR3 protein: CASSLQGAVNTDTQYF; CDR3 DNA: TGTGCCAGCAGCCTACAGGGGGCGGTGAACACAGATACGCAGTATTTT
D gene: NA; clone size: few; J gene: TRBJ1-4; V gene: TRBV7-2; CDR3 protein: CASSQAAGGNEKLFF; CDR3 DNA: TGTGCCAGCAGCCAGGCCGCGGGGGGTAATGAAAAACTGTTTTTT
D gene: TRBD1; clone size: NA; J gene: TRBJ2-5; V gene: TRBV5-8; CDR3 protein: CASSYRTGEETQYF; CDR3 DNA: TGTGCCAGCAGTTATAGGACAGGTGAAGAGACCCAGTACTTC
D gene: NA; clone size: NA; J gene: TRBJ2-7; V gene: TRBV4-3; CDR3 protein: CASSQGAGREISYEQYF; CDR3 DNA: TGCGCCAGCAGCCAAGGGGCAGGTCGGGAGATCTCCTACGAGCAGTACTTC
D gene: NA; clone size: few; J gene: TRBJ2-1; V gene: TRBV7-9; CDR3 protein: CASSSQGTNEQFF; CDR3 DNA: TGTGCCAGCAGCTCACAGGGAACCAATGAGCAGTTCTTC
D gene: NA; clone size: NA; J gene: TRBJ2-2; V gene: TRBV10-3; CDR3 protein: CASRSTGELFF; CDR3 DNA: TGTGCCAGCAGATCGACCGGGGAGCTGTTTTTT
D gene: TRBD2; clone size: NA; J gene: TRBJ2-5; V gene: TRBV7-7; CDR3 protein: CASSLQGGGQETQYF; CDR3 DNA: TGTGCCAGCAGCTTGCAAGGCGGGGGTCAAGAGACCCAGTACTTC
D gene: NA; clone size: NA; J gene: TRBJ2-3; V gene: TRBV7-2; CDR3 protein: CASSSTSLSADTQYF; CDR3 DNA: TGTGCCAGCAGCTCCACGAGTCTCTCGGCAGATACGCAGTATTTT
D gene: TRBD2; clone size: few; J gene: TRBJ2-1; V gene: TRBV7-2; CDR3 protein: CASSFGTGTSGGLRGEQFF; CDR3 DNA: TGTGCCAGCAGCTTTGGCACCGGGACTAGCGGGGGACTACGGGGTGAGCAGTTCTTC
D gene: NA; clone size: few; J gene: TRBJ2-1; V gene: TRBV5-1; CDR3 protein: CASSLGPFMTSYNEQFF; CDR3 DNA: TGCGCCAGCAGCTTAGGACCGTTCATGACCTCCTACAATGAGCAGTTCTTC
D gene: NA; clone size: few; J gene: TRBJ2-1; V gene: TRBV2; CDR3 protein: CASVGRDSHNEQFF; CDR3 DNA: TGTGCCAGCGTGGGAAGGGACTCACACAATGAGCAGTTCTTC
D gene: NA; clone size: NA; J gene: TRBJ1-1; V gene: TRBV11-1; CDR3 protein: CASSHGGEAFF; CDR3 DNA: TGTGCCAGCAGCCATGGGGGTGAAGCTTTCTTT
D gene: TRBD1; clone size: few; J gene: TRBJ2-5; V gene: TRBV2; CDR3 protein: CASTGSGTGGETQYF; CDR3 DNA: TGTGCCAGCACAGGATCCGGGACAGGGGGAGAGACCCAGTACTTC
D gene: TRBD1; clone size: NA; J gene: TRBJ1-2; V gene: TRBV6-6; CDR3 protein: CASSYPPGQGRDGYTF; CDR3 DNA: TGTGCCAGCAGTTACCCCCCGGGACAGGGGAGGGATGGCTACACCTTC
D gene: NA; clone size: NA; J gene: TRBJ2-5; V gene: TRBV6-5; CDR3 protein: CASSRAVQQETQYF; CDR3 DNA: TGTGCCAGCAGTAGGGCGGTTCAACAAGAGACCCAGTACTTC
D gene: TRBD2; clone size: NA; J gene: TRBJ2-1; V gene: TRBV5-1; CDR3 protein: CASSLGGRAEDEQFF; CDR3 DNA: TGCGCCAGCAGCTTGGGCGGGAGGGCCGAGGATGAGCAGTTCTTC
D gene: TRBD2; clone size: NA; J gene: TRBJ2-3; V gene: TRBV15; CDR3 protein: CATSRGTSGTDTQYF; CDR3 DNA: TGTGCCACCAGCAGAGGGACTAGCGGGACAGATACGCAGTATTTT
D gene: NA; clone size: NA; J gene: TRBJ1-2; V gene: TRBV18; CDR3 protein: CASSPNAGENGYTF; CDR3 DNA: TGTGCCAGCTCACCAAATGCTGGAGAGAATGGCTACACCTTC
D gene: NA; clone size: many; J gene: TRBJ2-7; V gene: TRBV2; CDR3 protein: CASSVSRGEQYF; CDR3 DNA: TGTGCCAGCAGTGTGTCACGCGGGGAGCAGTACTTC
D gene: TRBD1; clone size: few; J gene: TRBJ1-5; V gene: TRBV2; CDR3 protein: CASRTQGSSQPQHF; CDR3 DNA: TGTGCCAGCAGGACACAGGGGTCTAGTCAGCCCCAGCATTTT
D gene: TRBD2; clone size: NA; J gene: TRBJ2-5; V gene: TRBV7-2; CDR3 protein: CASSLGLAGNQETQYF; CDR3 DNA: TGTGCCAGCAGCTTGGGGCTAGCGGGGAACCAAGAGACCCAGTACTTC
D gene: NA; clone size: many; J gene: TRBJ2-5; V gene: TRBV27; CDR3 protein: CASSFRLGKETQYF; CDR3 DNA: TGTGCCAGCAGTTTCAGGTTGGGAAAAGAGACCCAGTACTTC
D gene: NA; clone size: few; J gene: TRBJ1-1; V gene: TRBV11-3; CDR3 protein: CASSWSHTNTEAFF; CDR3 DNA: TGTGCCAGCAGCTGGTCACATACGAACACTGAAGCTTTCTTT
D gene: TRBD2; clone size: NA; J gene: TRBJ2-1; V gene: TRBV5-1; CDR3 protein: CASSFLAGNNEQFF; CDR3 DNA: TGCGCCAGCAGCTTCCTAGCGGGGAACAATGAGCAGTTCTTC
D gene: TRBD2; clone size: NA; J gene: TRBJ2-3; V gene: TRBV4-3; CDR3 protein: CASSQGLAGGVTDTQYF; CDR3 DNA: TGCGCCAGCAGCCAAGGACTAGCGGGAGGGGTGACAGATACGCAGTATTTT
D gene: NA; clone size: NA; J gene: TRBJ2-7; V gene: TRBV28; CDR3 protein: CASSLQDYEQYF; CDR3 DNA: TGTGCCAGCAGTCTACAGGATTACGAGCAGTACTTC
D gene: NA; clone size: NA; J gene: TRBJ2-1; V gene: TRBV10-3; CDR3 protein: CAISDPQEVNEQFF; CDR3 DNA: TGTGCCATCAGTGACCCCCAGGAAGTTAATGAGCAGTTCTTC
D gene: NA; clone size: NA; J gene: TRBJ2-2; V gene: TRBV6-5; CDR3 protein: CATIRGPNTGELFF; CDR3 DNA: TGTGCCACCATCAGGGGCCCGAACACCGGGGAGCTGTTTTTT
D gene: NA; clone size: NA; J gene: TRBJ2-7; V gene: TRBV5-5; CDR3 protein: CASSSSYEQYF; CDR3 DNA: TGTGCCAGCAGCTCCAGCTACGAGCAGTACTTC